The following is a T cell receptor beta chain sequence with its context. Antigen specificity is unknown. These data originate in a study of CD8+ T cells in alopecia areata. Study information: Affected scalp percentage gauged treated patients' severity. Study results and caveats: Among the 100 top clones, expanded CD8+ clones, like scalp clonality, were significantly decreased by tofacitinib.

Treatment specified: oral pan-JAK inhibitor, 5-10 mg twice daily. Per the germline V gene, CDR1 is SGHVS and CDR2 is FQNEAQ. The CDR3 is 14 residues long. Deletions cut 4 bases from V and 0 bases from J, with 7 bases between. Sequencing templates came from extracted RNA that was reverse transcribed into cDNA. The method was immunoSEQ multiplex PCR; TCRdb's version includes in-frame clones alone and lacks a portion of them. The sample holds some 200,000 clones, roughly three fifths seen once. Sequenced material: CD4+ T cells sorted from blood, taken at week 4, from a patient treated with tofacitinib. The rearrangement joins TRBV7-8 to TRBJ1-3; D gene unclear. The origin of this receptor is a human donor with alopecia areata. The CDR3 protein is CASSSGNSGNTIYF. CDR3 DNA sequence: TGTGCCAGCAGCTCCGGGAACTCTGGAAACACCATATATTTT. Variable domain in full (rest from reference TRBV7-8 and TRBJ1-3): GAGVSQSPRYKVAKRGQDVALRCDPISGHVSLFWYQQALGQGPEFLTYFQNEAQLDKSGLPSDRFFAERPEGSVSTLKIQRTQQEDSAVYLCASSSGNSGNTIYFGEGSWLTVV.